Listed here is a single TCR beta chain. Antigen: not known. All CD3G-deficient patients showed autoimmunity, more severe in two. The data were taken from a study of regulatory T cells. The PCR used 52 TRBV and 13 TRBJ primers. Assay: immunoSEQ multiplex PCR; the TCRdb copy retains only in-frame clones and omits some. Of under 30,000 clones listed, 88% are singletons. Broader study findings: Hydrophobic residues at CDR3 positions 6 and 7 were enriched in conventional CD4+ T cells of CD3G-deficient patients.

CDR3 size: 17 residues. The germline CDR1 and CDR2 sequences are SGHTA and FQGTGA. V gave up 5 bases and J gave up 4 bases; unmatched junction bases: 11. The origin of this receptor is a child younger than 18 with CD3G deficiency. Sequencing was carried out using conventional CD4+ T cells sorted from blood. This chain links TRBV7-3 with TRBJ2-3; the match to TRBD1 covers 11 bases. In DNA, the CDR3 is TGTGCCAGCAGCCTGACCCGGGACAGGGGGTCTTCAGATACGCAGTATTTT. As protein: CASSLTRDRGSSDTQYF.